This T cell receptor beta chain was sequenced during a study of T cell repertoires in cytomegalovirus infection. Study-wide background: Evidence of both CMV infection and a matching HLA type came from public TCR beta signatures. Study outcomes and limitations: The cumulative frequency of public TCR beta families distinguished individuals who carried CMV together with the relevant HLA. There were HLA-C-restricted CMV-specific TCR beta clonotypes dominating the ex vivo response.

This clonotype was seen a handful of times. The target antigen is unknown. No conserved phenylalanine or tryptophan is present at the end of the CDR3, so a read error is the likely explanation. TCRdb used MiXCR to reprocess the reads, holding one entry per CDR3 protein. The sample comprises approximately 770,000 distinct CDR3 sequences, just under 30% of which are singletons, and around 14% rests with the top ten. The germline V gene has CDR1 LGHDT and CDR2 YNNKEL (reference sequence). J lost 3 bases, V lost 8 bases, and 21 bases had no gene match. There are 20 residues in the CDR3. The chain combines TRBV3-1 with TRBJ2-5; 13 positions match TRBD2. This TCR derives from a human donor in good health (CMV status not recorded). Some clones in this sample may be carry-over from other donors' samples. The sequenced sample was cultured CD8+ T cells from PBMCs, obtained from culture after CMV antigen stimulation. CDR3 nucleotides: TGTGCCAGCCTCGGGACTAGCGGGGCCCGGCGTCAGGGGGGTAAAGAGACCCAGTACTAC. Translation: CASLGTSGARRQGGKETQYY.